The 6 T cell receptor beta chains below come from one sample, sequenced in a study of shared T cell receptors in the human thymus. The data were produced by immunoSEQ multiplex PCR, yet TCRdb's version contains in-frame clones alone and is incomplete. The profile shows around 730,000 clones, roughly 88% of them singletons. These same records also appear under a second study, on human thymus T cells.

Sequenced: thymocytes. Every receptor here comes from a girl younger than two with a congenital heart defect.

The chain employs TRBV28 and TRBJ2-1; D may be TRBD1 (5 bases). Germline V gives CDR1 MDHEN, CDR2 SYDVKM. The CDR3 is made up of 12 amino acids. Trimming left V 8 bases short and J 8 bases short, with 13 bases between. CDR3 protein: CASYGSGHEQFF. CDR3 sequence (DNA): TGTGCCAGCTATGGGTCAGGGCATGAGCAGTTCTTC.

The rearrangement links TRBV9 to TRBJ2-3; 9 bases match TRBD2. The V segment lost 4 bases and the J segment 7 bases; nucleotides outside the gene matches: 19. Germline CDR1 SGDLS, CDR2 YYNGEE. The CDR3 is made up of 18 amino acids. The CDR3 sequence is CASSPSNAGGPWVNTQYF. The CDR3, as DNA: TGTGCCAGCAGCCCCAGTAACGCGGGGGGGCCTTGGGTGAATACGCAGTATTTT.

In this sample, this clone turned up once. This chain joins TRBV2 and TRBJ1-5; 9 bases align to TRBD1. The germline CDR1 and CDR2 sequences are SNHLY and FYNNEI. The CDR3 extends over 17 amino acids. Trimming took 6 bases from V and 0 from J; bases not matched to a gene: 9. CDR3 bases: TGTGCCAGCAGGCCAGGACAGGGGCACGATAGCAATCAGCCCCAGCATTTT. Residues: CASRPGQGHDSNQPQHF. Full variable domain (outside the CDR3, taken from reference TRBV2 and TRBJ1-5): EPEVTQTPSHQVTQMGQEVILRCVPISNHLYFYWYRQILGQKVEFLVSFYNNEISEKSEIFDDQFSVERPDGSNFTLKIRSTKLEDSAMYFCASRPGQGHDSNQPQHFGDGTRLSIL.

The chain is built from TRBV5-5 and TRBJ2-2; D is unresolved. Deletions cut 5 bases from V and 3 bases from J, with 8 bases between. Per the germline V gene, CDR1 is SGHKS and CDR2 is YYEKEE (reference sequence). This CDR3 has 13 residues. The CDR3 sequence is CASREVDTGELFF. The CDR3 DNA follows: TGTGCCAGCAGAGAGGTTGACACCGGGGAGCTGTTTTTT.

This chain uses TRBV5-1 with TRBJ2-7; the D is unclear. The CDR3 consists of 13 residues. The germline V and J ends were trimmed by 2 bases and 3 bases, with 9 bases remaining between them. CDR1 is SGHRS, CDR2 YFSETQ, per germline. The CDR3 nucleotides read TGCGCCAGCAGCTTATCACGGAGCTACGAGCAGTACTTC. As protein: CASSLSRSYEQYF.

V is TRBV27 and J is TRBJ1-2; perhaps TRBD1 as D (6 bases). Germline values: CDR1 MNHEY, CDR2 SMNVEV (reference sequence). This CDR3 spans 19 amino acids. Trimming left V 4 bases short and J 8 bases short, with 32 bases between. The CDR3, as DNA: TGTGCCAGCAGTTCTCCTCCCCCGGGACAACCGGCTACAAGGGCAGGCTACACCTTC. This codes for CASSSPPPGQPATRAGYTF.